This entry concerns a single T cell receptor beta chain. Its cognate antigen has yet to be identified. No base-level quality is on record; no much larger clone is a single base apart. Peripheral blood CD8+ and CD4+ T cells from healthy donors, Susac syndrome patients and multiple sclerosis patients were profiled using high-throughput TCR beta sequencing. The Susac syndrome patients fulfilled recently defined diagnostic criteria for definite or probable disease. CD8+ TEMRA cells were enriched by FACS, while bulk CD8+ and CD4+ T cells were purified by magnetic negative isolation. Blood was collected in EDTA tubes and processed within 24 hours, with PBMCs isolated through density gradient centrifugation. PBMCs destined for TCR sequencing were cryopreserved in liquid nitrogen and later thawed in a 37 °C water bath. Purity of sorted or isolated CD4+, CD8+ and CD8+ TEMRA cells was at least 90%. The source of the sample is a study of CD8 T cells in Susac syndrome (dated by TCRdb to between 2018 and 2021). Regarding the research as a whole: Among the sequenced Susac syndrome patients, over five had clinically active disease and 8 or 9 were in clinical remission. At the time of blood withdrawal, Susac syndrome patients were either therapy-naive, taking corticosteroids (with some also receiving IVIg), or on IVIg alone. Whether CD8+ T cell activation and differentiation in Susac syndrome was antigen driven was tested using repertoire sequencing.

Trimming costs V 3 bases and J 8 bases, and their ends lie 10 bases apart. The CDR3 contains 11 residues, cysteine and phenylalanine counted. The only DNA kept is the CDR3, 33 bases in frame from the first base. Taken from the germline V gene (reference sequence), the CDR1 and CDR2 loops are GTSNPN and SVGIG. RNA was extracted using the RNeasy kit, and roughly 0.5 to 1 microgram was reverse transcribed with random hexamers. TCR beta CDR3 regions were amplified with the immunoSEQ multiplex PCR assay covering 54 Vbeta and 13 Jbeta segments. To correct PCR amplification bias, a synthetic template baseline was used for both primer optimization and computational correction. The original methods were these. Only productive sequences were kept, with reads annotated to V, D and J genes according to IMGT and analyzed in immunoSEQ Analyzer. Clonality was calculated as one minus the Shannon entropy normalized by log2 of the number of productive unique sequences. For each patient and control, public and private clones were evaluated among the 100 most prevalent clones. Clones were defined as Susac-specific if absent from the healthy and MS cohorts, from approximately 1,100 published viral clones and from other ImmuneACCESS disease sequences. TCRdb handled the public reads itself, with Q25 trimming in fastp and clone calling in MiXCR, and kept productive beta chains. Each record represents a unique CDR3 protein, reported with the most common genes and DNA among its rows. TCRdb assigned the V and J calls; the authors' analysis was not used. Present in this sample are around 230,000 distinct CDR3 sequences, 90% to 96% of which were seen just once. In total, the top ten clones hold under 0.12% of the sample.

Results the study describes overall, beyond this receptor: The CD4+ T cell repertoire of patients with Susac syndrome showed no detectable clonal expansion. The study acknowledged that relatively few individuals were included in the TCR sequencing and HLA analysis.

Sequenced: CD4+ T cells from PBMCs. This receptor was taken from a human donor with Susac syndrome. The rearrangement joined TRBV30 to TRBJ1-2, with the D segment identity uncertain. The CDR3 protein is CAWSVDRGYTF. The sequenced DNA is TGTGCCTGGAGCGTGGATAGGGGCTACACCTTC.